The T cell receptor beta chain described here comes from a study of blood T cell repertoires in COVID-19. Study information: Sites in the United States, Italy and Spain provided acute and convalescent COVID-19 samples. PBMCs, B-cell-depleted T cells, or T cells were the source of the cDNA or gDNA that made up the material.

Trimming took off 3 bases at V and 4 bases at J, with 10 bases between the two ends. From germline, CDR1 is DFQATT and CDR2 SNEGSKA (reference sequence). There are 13 residues in the CDR3. How the authors handled the data: Estimates of nucleated cell counts were drawn from the amplification of reference gene primers. Generated by immunoSEQ multiplex PCR, the TCRdb table keeps only in-frame clones and is missing some. The DNA was the basis for D and trimming; V, J and clone size are from that table. The repertoire holds hundreds of thousands of clones, with roughly 85% as singletons. The chain carries TRBV20-1 and TRBJ1-5; no reliable D call. What was sequenced was peripheral blood. This TCR derives from a man in his fifties with active or convalescent COVID-19. As DNA, the CDR3 is TGCAGTGCTAGTTTGGGAGTTAATCAGCCCCAGCATTTT. The encoded protein is CSASLGVNQPQHF.